The present T cell receptor beta chain was sequenced within a study of CD8 T cells in ankylosing spondylitis. A single record per CDR3 protein comes from TCRdb applying MiXCR to the 5' RACE reads. This sample has a few hundred thousand distinct CDR3 sequences, with about 20% found just once. The CDR3 is made up of 15 amino acids. With 6 bases clipped from V and 6 bases from J, the junction kept 10 bases outside the gene matches. Looked up from germline, CDR1 is SQVTM and CDR2 is ANQGSEA. The chain couples TRBV29-1 to TRBJ2-1; 11 bases are shared with TRBD2. Sequencing was performed on blood, either unsorted or a sorted T cell fraction (not recorded which). This clonotype originated in a male donor with ankylosing spondylitis or in good health (not recorded which). This CDR3 reads CSVDPGTSGPNEQFF. The CDR3 region has the DNA TGCAGCGTGGATCCCGGGACTAGCGGTCCCAATGAGCAGTTCTTC.